This T cell receptor beta chain was recorded in a study of Graves' ophthalmopathy and Graves' hyperthyroidism. Amplification from RNA transcripts yielded the TCR beta CDR3 regions. HTBI-primed RT-PCR formed the first round, and a multiplex PCR formed the second. TCRdb itself ran the multiplex PCR reads through MiXCR, one entry per CDR3 protein. This table has a few hundred thousand distinct CDR3 sequences, around 19% appearing once. This clonotype was seen repeatedly, ten times or more. Germline CDR1 is DFQATT and CDR2 is SNEGSKA (reference sequence). The trim removed 4 bases at V and 3 bases at J, leaving 6 bases unmatched. The CDR3 contains 15 residues.

This TCR was sampled from a woman aged 18-29 years with Graves' ophthalmopathy. The chain carries TRBV20-1 and TRBJ1-3; 10 bases match TRBD1. The sample consisted of peripheral blood. The CDR3, as DNA: TGCAGTGCTAAAGGGACAGGGGTTTATGGAAACACCATATATTTT. The encoded protein is CSAKGTGVYGNTIYF.